What follows are 17 T cell receptor beta chains derived from one specimen sequenced in a study of cytomegalovirus exposure and HLA in healthy donors (dated by TCRdb to 2015 to 2018). Library construction relied on the immunoSEQ multiplex PCR assay. For the multiplex PCR, a mixture combining 60 forward primers for TCR Vbeta segments and 13 reverse primers for TCR Jbeta segments was used. TCRdb re-hosts the immuneACCESS table, in-frame sequences only. Its copies lack some clones; in the studies checked, an unresolved V gene accounts for under half of them, and the cause for the rest is not known. This sample lists roughly 110,000 clones; approximately 60% were detected once. Together, the top ten hold 2% to 2.5% of the sample. Sequencing used PBMCs. These receptors were collected from a woman aged 25 to 39 in good health and CMV-seronegative.

The rearrangement links TRBV7-2 to TRBJ2-6; D remains unclear. This CDR3 has 17 amino acids. Per germline, CDR1 SGHTA and CDR2 FQGNSA. The V gene lost 2 bases and the J gene lost 0 bases, with 11 bases spanning the gap. As DNA, the CDR3 is TGTGCCAGCAGCTTAATGGGCCCCAGCTCTGGGGCCAACGTCCTGACTTTC. It is translated as CASSLMGPSSGANVLTF.

CDR3 sequence: CASSLSLGAVSYEQYF. Written as DNA, the CDR3 is TGTGCCAGCAGTTTATCTTTAGGGGCAGTCTCCTACGAGCAGTACTTC. This chain uses TRBV27 with TRBJ2-7, with D perhaps matching TRBD1 (5 bases). Germline CDR1 MNHEY, CDR2 SMNVEV (reference sequence). V was trimmed by 0 bases and J by 0 bases, leaving 12 bases between them. CDR3 length: 16 amino acids.

V usage is TRBV7-8 and J usage is TRBJ1-3; possible D gene TRBD1, 6 bases. Germline V gene sequence: CDR1 SGHVS, CDR2 FQNEAQ. This CDR3 is built from 14 residues. The V gene lost 5 bases and the J gene lost 1 base, with 9 bases spanning the gap. CDR3 loop: CASSHTGSGNTIYF. CDR3 nucleotide sequence: TGTGCCAGCAGCCATACAGGGTCTGGAAACACCATATATTTT.

This chain uses TRBV6-4 with TRBJ2-6; D gene unclear. V dropped 4 bases and J dropped 0 bases, with 4 bases sitting between them. Germline CDR1 is MRHNA and CDR2 is SNTAGT. This CDR3 contains 14 residues. CDR3 protein: CASSVSSGANVLTF. The CDR3 DNA follows: TGTGCCAGCAGTGTGAGCTCTGGGGCCAACGTCCTGACTTTC.

The V and J genes are TRBV5-1 and TRBJ2-7; D uncertain. From germline, CDR1 is SGHRS and CDR2 YFSETQ. The V end was cut by 4 bases, the J end by 0 bases, with 14 bases between. The CDR3 consists of 15 residues. The CDR3 reads CASSPKPRDSYEQYF. CDR3 in DNA: TGCGCCAGCAGCCCAAAACCGCGCGACTCCTACGAGCAGTACTTC.

The chain is built from TRBV30 and TRBJ1-1, with D possibly being TRBD1 (5 bases). Trimming shortened V by 4 bases and J by 1 base, and 10 bases separated the two germline ends. The CDR3 consists of 13 residues. Germline lookup yields CDR1 GTSNPN and CDR2 SVGIG (reference sequence). The CDR3: CAWIGEGNTEAFF. As DNA, the CDR3 is TGTGCCTGGATAGGGGAGGGGAACACTGAAGCTTTCTTT.

J is TRBJ2-6 and V is TRBV27; unclear D gene. The CDR3 sequence is 14 residues long. V lost 8 bases, J lost 0 bases, and 8 bases lay in between. The V gene's germline CDR1 is MNHEY and CDR2 SMNVEV (reference sequence). The CDR3 reads CASRRSSGANVLTF. In nucleotides, the CDR3 is TGTGCCAGCCGACGGAGCTCTGGGGCCAACGTCCTGACTTTC.

V gene TRBV30 combines with J gene TRBJ2-7; D might be TRBD2 (6 bases). Germline CDR1 reads GTSNPN; CDR2 reads SVGIG (reference sequence). Trimming cost V 2 bases and J 3 bases, with 14 bases left between them. This CDR3 comprises 14 residues. CDR3 coding DNA: TGTGCCTGGAGTCCACGGGGACTGAGCTACGAGCAGTACTTC. Translation gives CAWSPRGLSYEQYF.

V and J are TRBV5-8 and TRBJ2-4; the D is unclear. The CDR3 runs to 13 residues. V shed 0 bases and J shed 9 bases, with 10 bases lying between them. Germline loops: CDR1 SGHTS, CDR2 YDEGEE. The CDR3 bases are TGTGCCAGCAGCTTGGAGCGAATTGGCATTCAGTACTTC. It specifies CASSLERIGIQYF.

The rearrangement joins TRBV21-1 to TRBJ2-1; the D call of TRBD2 is as the table states it, not checked on the DNA. TRBV21-1 is tagged as a pseudogene. The CDR3 loop spans 17 amino acids. The CDR3 nucleotides are TGTGCCAGCAGCAAAGGAGGGCTAGCGGGAGTTTGCAATGAGCAGTTCTTC. This encodes CASSKGGLAGVCNEQFF.

The table lists this clone with a few counts. The chain combines TRBV5-5 with TRBJ2-2; D remains unclear. With 0 bases removed from V and 1 base from J, the gap between germline ends came to 7 bases. Germline V gene data show CDR1 as SGHKS and CDR2 as YYEKEE (reference sequence). The CDR3 covers 15 residues. The CDR3 is CASSLDPVNTGELFF. In nucleotides, the CDR3 is TGTGCCAGCAGCTTGGACCCAGTGAACACCGGGGAGCTGTTTTTT.

The chain couples TRBV25-1 to TRBJ2-1, with 14 bases lining up with TRBD2. This CDR3 has 16 residues. Germline V CDR1 and CDR2: MGHDK, SYGVNS. The CDR3 spells CASGTSGSGSYNEQFF. CDR3 coding DNA: TGTGCGTCCGGGACTAGCGGGAGTGGGTCGTACAATGAGCAGTTCTTC.

The V call is TRBV28, the J call TRBJ1-2, with 12 bases lining up with TRBD1. CDR1 is MDHEN, CDR2 SYDVKM, per germline. The CDR3 is 14 amino acids. Trimming removed 4 bases from V and 3 bases from J; junction bases left unmatched: 0. The CDR3 reads CASSWDRGHYGYTF. As DNA, the CDR3 is TGTGCCAGCAGTTGGGACAGGGGGCACTATGGCTACACCTTC.

The CDR3 sequence: CASSHGQPGELFF. CDR3 nucleotide sequence: TGTGCCAGCAGTCACGGACAGCCCGGGGAGCTGTTTTTT. The chain joins TRBV6-1 to TRBJ2-2, with D perhaps TRBD1 (6 bases). The germline V and J ends were trimmed by 5 bases and 6 bases, with 10 bases remaining between them. This CDR3 has 13 amino acids. Germline-derived CDR1 and CDR2 are MNHNS and SASEGT.

In its sample, this clone was seen once. The chain has TRBV7-9 and TRBJ1-2; D might be TRBD1 (6 bases). Germline V gene data show CDR1 as SEHNR and CDR2 as FQNEAQ (reference sequence). The V and J ends lost 3 bases and 4 bases respectively, with 21 bases between them. This CDR3 is 17 amino acids long. CDR3 residues: CASSFSLGQTRLYGYTF. The CDR3 nucleotides are TGTGCCAGCAGCTTCTCTTTAGGACAGACGAGACTCTATGGCTACACCTTC.

The chain carries TRBV2 and TRBJ2-6; a weak D match, TRBD2 (5 bases). The CDR3 length is 17 residues. The germline V gene has CDR1 SNHLY and CDR2 FYNNEI. The ends were cut back, 6 bases at V and 0 bases at J, with 15 bases in the middle. CDR3 sequence reads: CASRTGLLISGANVLTF. In DNA form, the CDR3 reads TGTGCCAGCAGGACGGGATTATTAATCTCTGGGGCCAACGTCCTGACTTTC.

This chain joins TRBV19 and TRBJ2-5; 7 bases agree with TRBD1. The J call may be incorrect, as the DNA end agrees better with TRBJ2-7. In germline, CDR1 is LNHDA, CDR2 SQIVND (reference sequence). The CDR3 length is 13 residues. The chain's CDR3 is CASSITGVYEQYF. The CDR3, as DNA: TGTGCCAGTAGTATTACAGGGGTCTACGAGCAGTACTTC.